This T cell receptor beta chain was sequenced in a study of cytomegalovirus exposure and HLA in healthy donors. Across the study: Around 180 million T cells yielded roughly 120 million unique TCR beta sequences, as an earlier analysis found. General study findings and limits: The study found most TCR sequences rare, yet found some public TCRs in many donors. According to the study, 160 or so TCR beta chains were cytomegalovirus-associated.

As concerns this clone: Antigen specificity is unknown.

Primers: 60 Vbeta forward and 13 Jbeta reverse. Per the study methods: An analysis performed later counted around 86 million unique TCR beta chains (roughly 9.9 million of them shared). Produced via immunoSEQ multiplex PCR; TCRdb's table is partial and in-frame only. The V and J calls and clone size come from that table; D and trimming were worked out from the DNA. The data contain approximately 120,000 clones, around 73% of them seen just once; the ten biggest clones take up 4.8%. The ends were cut back, 6 bases at V and 6 bases at J, with 14 bases in the middle. The CDR3 length is 13 residues. Germline loops: CDR1 MNHEY, CDR2 SVGAGI.

The rearrangement joins TRBV6-5 to TRBJ1-2; D may be TRBD1 (6 bases). This clonotype originated in a man aged 55-75 years in good health and CMV-seropositive. Sequencing input: PBMCs. CDR3: CASRQGHGDGYTF. The CDR3 DNA is TGTGCCAGCAGACAGGGCCACGGCGATGGCTACACCTTC.